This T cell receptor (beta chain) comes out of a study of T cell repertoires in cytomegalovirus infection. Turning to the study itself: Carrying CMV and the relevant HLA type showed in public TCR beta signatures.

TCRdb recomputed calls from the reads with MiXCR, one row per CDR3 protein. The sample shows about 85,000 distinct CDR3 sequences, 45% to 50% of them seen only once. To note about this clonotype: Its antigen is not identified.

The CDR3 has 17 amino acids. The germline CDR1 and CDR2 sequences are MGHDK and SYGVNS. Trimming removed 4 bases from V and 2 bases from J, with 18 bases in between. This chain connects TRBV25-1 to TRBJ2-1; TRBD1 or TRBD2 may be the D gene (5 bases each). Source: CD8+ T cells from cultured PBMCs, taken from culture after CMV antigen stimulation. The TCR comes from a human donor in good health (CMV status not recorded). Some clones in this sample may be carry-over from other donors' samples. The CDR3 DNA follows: TGTGCCAGCAGTGCCACGCCGGGGCAGGGAGCCTACAATGAGCAGTTCTTC. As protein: CASSATPGQGAYNEQFF.